This T cell receptor beta chain was observed in a study of response to subunit inactivated influenza vaccine. This clonotype was seen ten or more times. TCRdb redid the calling of the RT-PCR reads with MiXCR, one entry per CDR3 protein. The sample lists 430,000 or so distinct CDR3 sequences; roughly 9.7% were seen once. The sequence derives from a man between 50 and 59 years old who received an inactivated influenza vaccine. Sequenced here: PBMCs from blood, sampled 45 days after vaccination.

The DNA for the CDR3 is TGTGCCAGCAGCGTAGAATCTGCCGGGGAGCTGTTTTTT. It yields the protein CASSVESAGELFF. V usage is TRBV9 and J usage is TRBJ2-2; D ambiguous. This CDR3 has 13 amino acids. The ends were cut back, 0 bases at V and 6 bases at J, with 6 bases in the middle. Germline CDR1 is SGDLS and CDR2 is YYNGEE.